One and the same sample provided the 28 T cell receptor beta chains below, sequenced in a study of cytomegalovirus exposure and HLA in healthy donors. A multiplex PCR was run with 60 Vbeta primers and 13 Jbeta primers. Assay used: immunoSEQ multiplex PCR; TCRdb lists only in-frame clones, some missing. The table records 100,000 to 150,000 clones, 10% of them present only once. The specimen was PBMCs. The source of these receptors is a woman younger than 35 in good health and CMV-seropositive.

This clone turned up a few times. The rearrangement links TRBV19 to TRBJ1-5; D unclear. Trimming removed 6 bases at V and 2 bases at J, with 11 bases between. The CDR3 extends over 14 amino acids. The germline V gene has CDR1 LNHDA and CDR2 SQIVND (reference sequence). The CDR3 DNA reads TGTGCCAGTAGGCTAAATGCGGGCAATCAGCCCCAGCATTTT. Residues: CASRLNAGNQPQHF.

This chain joins TRBV29-1 and TRBJ2-3, with TRBD2 identical over 12 bases. There are 14 residues in the CDR3. The germline V gene encodes CDR1 SQVTM and CDR2 ANQGSEA. With V trimmed by 4 bases and J by 5 bases, 4 bases remained unmatched. The CDR3 reads CSVALAGGGDTQYF. For the CDR3, the DNA is TGCAGCGTTGCCCTAGCGGGAGGGGGAGATACGCAGTATTTT.

The chain combines TRBV4-1 with TRBJ2-2, with D possibly TRBD2 on 6 matching bases. This CDR3 spans 17 amino acids. From germline, CDR1 is MGHRA and CDR2 YSYEKL. V was trimmed by 2 bases and J by 5 bases, leaving 18 bases between them. Written as DNA, the CDR3 is TGCGCCAGCAGCCAAATACCCCTTGGAGGGGAAACCGGGGAGCTGTTTTTT. Its translation is CASSQIPLGGETGELFF.

This chain connects TRBV5-1 to TRBJ2-1; 12 bases fit TRBD2. The CDR3 contains 13 residues. Germline V lookup: CDR1 SGHRS, CDR2 YFSETQ. The CDR3 nucleotides read TGCGGCTCGGCACTAGCGGGAGGATATGAGCAGTTCTTC. Protein: CGSALAGGYEQFF.

The chain employs TRBV19 and TRBJ2-3; TRBD2 aligns across 12 bases. The CDR3 is 15 residues long. Germline trimming cut 6 bases from V and 7 bases from J; bases unmatched to any gene: 8. Germline V gene lookup returns CDR1 LNHDA and CDR2 SQIVND (reference sequence). The CDR3 region is CASRRLAGEKNTQYF. CDR3 coding DNA: TGTGCCAGTAGACGACTAGCGGGAGAAAAAAATACGCAGTATTTT.

This chain uses TRBV28 with TRBJ1-1; no clear D. Germline loops: CDR1 MDHEN, CDR2 SYDVKM. Between the trimmed V and J ends, which lost 7 bases and 5 bases, there was a span of 14 bases. The CDR3 is made up of 13 amino acids. The CDR3 bases are TGTGCCAGCACCCCAAGCGGTTGGACTGAAGCTTTCTTT. Translating it yields CASTPSGWTEAFF. Together with reference TRBV28 and TRBJ1-1, the CDR3 gives the full variable domain: DVKVTQSSRYLVKRTGEKVFLECVQDMDHENMFWYRQDPGLGLRLIYFSYDVKMKEKGDIPEGYSVSREKKERFSLILESASTNQTSMYLCASTPSGWTEAFFGQGTRLTVV.

The table lists this clone with a few counts. This rearrangement joins TRBV18 to TRBJ2-7; D is perhaps TRBD2 (5 bases). The CDR3 totals 14 residues. With 3 bases removed from V and 5 bases from J, the gap between germline ends came to 14 bases. Per germline, CDR1 KGHSH and CDR2 LQKENI. In DNA, the CDR3 is TGTGCCAGCTCACCTCCCAATGAGCGGCACGAGCAGTACTTC. Translating gives CASSPPNERHEQYF.

This clone occurred a few times. This chain joins TRBV5-4 and TRBJ1-1; D unresolved. Trimming stripped 5 bases from V and 3 bases from J, with 14 bases between. Germline values: CDR1 SGHNT, CDR2 YYREEE (reference sequence). The CDR3 runs 14 residues. CDR3 sequence: CASRLELRDTEAFF. DNA of the CDR3: TGTGCCAGCAGACTCGAGTTGAGGGACACTGAAGCTTTCTTT. Full variable domain (rest looked up from reference TRBV5-4 and TRBJ1-1): ETGVTQSPTHLIKTRGQQVTLRCSSQSGHNTVSWYQQALGQGPQFIFQYYREEENGRGNFPPRFSGLQFPNYSSELNVNALELDDSALYLCASRLELRDTEAFFGQGTRLTVV.

This chain joins TRBV5-1 and TRBJ2-1; unclear D gene. V was trimmed by 4 bases and J by 8 bases, leaving 7 bases between them. Germline CDR1 is SGHRS and CDR2 is YFSETQ. CDR3 length: 11 amino acids. CDR3 DNA: TGCGCCAGCAGCCAACAGCATGAGCAGTTCTTC. Protein: CASSQQHEQFF. Drawing the rest from reference TRBV5-1 and TRBJ2-1, the complete variable domain is KAGVTQTPRYLIKTRGQQVTLSCSPISGHRSVSWYQQTPGQGLQFLFEYFSETQRNKGNFPGRFSGRQFSNSRSEMNVSTLELGDSALYLCASSQQHEQFFGPGTRLTVL.

This clone has just a few counts. The chain is built from TRBV30 and TRBJ2-2, with TRBD1 as a possible D gene (6 bases). V gave up 0 bases and J gave up 5 bases, with 10 bases separating them. Germline V gene lookup returns CDR1 GTSNPN and CDR2 SVGIG (reference sequence). The CDR3 loop spans 14 amino acids. The CDR3 reads CAWSVLQGTGELFF. The DNA for the CDR3 is TGTGCCTGGAGTGTACTGCAGGGGACCGGGGAGCTGTTTTTT.

Only a few counts were recorded for this clone. The J gene is TRBJ1-5, the V gene TRBV30; TRBD1 is a possible D gene (6 bases). CDR1 is GTSNPN and CDR2 is SVGIG in the germline V gene (reference sequence). The CDR3 length is 12 residues. Trimming removed 3 bases from V and 9 bases from J, with 12 bases in between. The CDR3 loop is CAWRKPRGPQHF. CDR3 DNA sequence: TGTGCCTGGAGAAAACCCAGGGGGCCCCAGCATTTT.

The chain recombines TRBV5-6 with TRBJ2-1, with 14 bases fitting TRBD2. CDR3 size: 18 residues. V lost 1 base to trimming and J lost 9 bases; unmatched junction nucleotides: 12. Germline V gene lookup returns CDR1 SGHDT and CDR2 YYEEEE. Written as DNA, the CDR3 is TGTGCCAGCAGCTTGTTGGGACGGGGGACTAGCGGGAGCTTTGAGCAGTTCTTC. Its translation: CASSLLGRGTSGSFEQFF.

This chain connects TRBV5-1 to TRBJ2-2; 7 bases are a match to TRBD2. This CDR3 has 14 amino acids. J was trimmed by 13 bases and V by 4 bases; bases with no gene match: 13. Germline CDR1 is SGHRS and CDR2 is YFSETQ. The CDR3 region is CASSLKWSGRGLFF. As DNA, the CDR3 is TGCGCCAGCAGCCTCAAGTGGTCGGGGAGGGGGCTGTTTTTT.

This chain links TRBV5-4 with TRBJ1-1, with D possibly matching TRBD1 (5 bases). The CDR3 totals 14 residues. CDR1 is SGHNT, CDR2 YYREEE, per germline (reference sequence). Trimming shortened V by 0 bases and J by 1 base, and 7 bases separated the two germline ends. This CDR3 is CASSLVTENTEAFF. CDR3 DNA sequence: TGTGCCAGCAGCTTGGTGACAGAGAACACTGAAGCTTTCTTT.

The chain uses TRBV6-5 and TRBJ1-6; 9 bases map to TRBD1. Germline-derived CDR1 and CDR2 are MNHEY and SVGAGI. This CDR3 has 14 amino acids. Trimming took 5 bases from V and 7 from J; bases not matched to a gene: 3. The CDR3 loop reads CASSPGTGNSPLHF. Written as DNA, the CDR3 is TGTGCCAGCAGTCCCGGGACAGGGAATTCACCCCTCCACTTT.

The chain employs TRBV7-2 and TRBJ2-1; 7 bases match TRBD2. V trimming: 5 bases; J trimming: 12 bases; junction bases outside the gene matches: 13. CDR3 length equals 14 residues. Germline-derived CDR1 and CDR2 are SGHTA and FQGNSA. The CDR3 DNA reads as TGTGCCAGCAGCCGCCAGCGGGGTAGCCTTGGGCAGTTCTTC. Encoded protein: CASSRQRGSLGQFF.

The genes are TRBV28 and TRBJ1-1; no firm D call. V dropped 3 bases and J dropped 2 bases, with 7 bases sitting between them. Per germline, CDR1 MDHEN and CDR2 SYDVKM. The length of the CDR3 is 13 residues. The CDR3, as DNA: TGTGCCAGCAGTTTCCCCTTAAACACTGAAGCTTTCTTT. It is translated as CASSFPLNTEAFF.

The chain uses TRBV19 and TRBJ1-2, with 9 bases that match TRBD1. J lost 0 bases, V lost 5 bases, and 22 bases had no gene match. Germline V gives CDR1 LNHDA, CDR2 SQIVND (reference sequence). This CDR3 is built from 21 residues. For the CDR3, the DNA is TGTGCCAGTAGTCCGGGACAGGGAAGGTTGGGGATCCTCGAAACTAACTATGGCTACACCTTC. Protein sequence: CASSPGQGRLGILETNYGYTF.

This clone was seen more than once but under ten times. The CDR3 here is CASSFRQGAAGAGEQFF. CDR3 DNA sequence: TGTGCCAGCAGCTTCAGACAGGGTGCAGCGGGGGCCGGAGAGCAGTTCTTC. The chain combines TRBV7-9 with TRBJ2-1, with D possibly TRBD2 on 8 matching bases. The CDR3 has 17 amino acids. Germline CDR1 is SEHNR and CDR2 is FQNEAQ (reference sequence). The germline V and J ends were trimmed by 3 bases and 10 bases, with 25 bases remaining between them.

This clone was observed a handful of times. The rearrangement links TRBV20-1 to TRBJ2-3, with D perhaps TRBD1 (6 bases). Trimming took 5 bases from V and 4 from J, leaving 7 bases between them. Germline CDR1 DFQATT, CDR2 SNEGSKA (reference sequence). The CDR3 spans 11 residues. CDR3 sequence: CSAPGADTQYF. For the CDR3, the DNA is TGCAGTGCTCCAGGGGCAGATACGCAGTATTTT.

The V call is TRBV30, the J call TRBJ1-1; a possible D gene is TRBD1 (5 bases). V gave up 1 base and J gave up 1 base, with 7 bases separating them. The CDR3 is made up of 13 amino acids. Germline V lookup: CDR1 GTSNPN, CDR2 SVGIG (reference sequence). The CDR3 DNA sequence: TGTGCCTGGAGTGGTGGGGCGAACACTGAAGCTTTCTTT. Translated: CAWSGGANTEAFF.

This clone was found a few times. The gene calls are TRBV30 and TRBJ1-5; no clear D. Germline loops: CDR1 GTSNPN, CDR2 SVGIG (reference sequence). The length of the CDR3 is 14 residues. V was trimmed by 1 base and J by 4 bases, leaving 11 bases between them. The CDR3 spells CAWSEVSGNQPQHF. The CDR3, as DNA: TGTGCCTGGAGTGAGGTGTCGGGGAATCAGCCCCAGCATTTT.

The chain recombines TRBV29-1 with TRBJ2-7; TRBD1 agrees at 10 bases. CDR3 length: 13 residues. J was trimmed by 3 bases and V by 5 bases; bases with no gene match: 4. Germline values: CDR1 SQVTM, CDR2 ANQGSEA. The DNA for the CDR3 is TGCAGCGTTAGACAGGGGGCAGGCTACGAGCAGTACTTC. Translating gives CSVRQGAGYEQYF.

The chain joins TRBV18 to TRBJ2-1; 12 nucleotides agree with TRBD2. V shed 3 bases, J shed 6 bases, and the junction held 9 bases outside the gene matches. The CDR3 is 17 residues long. CDR1 and CDR2 (germline): KGHSH, LQKENI. DNA for the CDR3: TGTGCCAGCTCACCTCCGACTAGCGGGAGACAAAGCAATGAGCAGTTCTTC. Amino acid sequence: CASSPPTSGRQSNEQFF.

The chain uses TRBV6-5 and TRBJ1-2; a possible D gene is TRBD1 (6 bases). This CDR3 comprises 13 residues. Germline V gene sequence: CDR1 MNHEY, CDR2 SVGAGI. V shed 2 bases and J shed 8 bases, with 12 bases lying between them. In nucleotides, the CDR3 is TGTGCCAGCAGTTACGGGACAAGCCAGGGCTACACCTTC. As protein: CASSYGTSQGYTF.

This clone was detected a few times. V usage is TRBV4-1 and J usage is TRBJ2-2; D might be TRBD2 (6 bases). In germline, CDR1 is MGHRA, CDR2 YSYEKL. This CDR3 contains 17 residues. Trimming took off 1 base at V and 5 bases at J, with 17 bases between the two ends. CDR3 amino acids: CASSQVGSGVGTGELFF. The CDR3 bases are TGCGCCAGCAGCCAAGTTGGGTCGGGAGTTGGGACCGGGGAGCTGTTTTTT.

This clone was found a few times. The V call is TRBV9, the J call TRBJ1-1; TRBD1 agrees at 8 bases. Germline lookup yields CDR1 SGDLS and CDR2 YYNGEE. Trimming removed 4 bases from V and 8 bases from J; junction bases left unmatched: 7. The CDR3 has 13 amino acids. This CDR3 reads CASSPGTGTEAFF. The DNA for the CDR3 is TGTGCCAGCAGCCCGGGGACAGGAACGGAAGCTTTCTTT.

This clone has more than one count but fewer than ten. This chain joins TRBV6-5 and TRBJ1-1; D uncertain. Trimming took 5 bases from V and 9 from J, leaving 16 bases between them. Germline CDR1 MNHEY, CDR2 SVGAGI. CDR3 size: 13 residues. The CDR3 nucleotides read TGTGCCAGCAGTCAACAAACCCGAACTAAAGCTTTCTTT. It specifies CASSQQTRTKAFF.